This is a list of T cell receptor beta chains from one sample in a study of response to subunit inactivated influenza vaccine. TCRdb ran MiXCR on the RT-PCR reads and lists one entry per CDR3 protein. The data hold about 650,000 distinct CDR3 sequences, with around a sixth observed a single time. This specimen consisted of PBMCs from blood, obtained roughly 13 days after vaccination. Receptors were obtained from a man aged 50 to 59 who received an inactivated influenza vaccine. The conserved cysteine and the conserved F or W are not part of the CDR3 here.

TRBJ2-1,TRBV27,ASSLSDSNEQF
TRBJ1-1,TRBV5-8,ASSLSDWTGLNTEAF
TRBJ2-3,TRBV7-8,ASSLVLSADTQY
TRBJ1-1,TRBV29-1,SVEGSRRMNTEAF
TRBJ1-2,TRBV28,ASSPHGTANYGYT
TRBJ2-6,TRBV19,ATRWANVLT
TRBJ1-1,TRBV3-1,ASSQDLTGRRTEAF
TRBJ2-3,TRBV10-3,AIMRGSYVDTQY
TRBJ2-1,TRBV11-3,ASSLGLKSSYNEQF
TRBJ2-7,TRBV20-1,SARDPGKYEQY
TRBJ2-7,TRBV11-2,ASSLTPYGLAGEQY
TRBJ2-2,TRBV27,ASSPGSGGELF
TRBJ2-5,TRBV5-4,ASSLGVSQETQY
TRBJ2-5,TRBV15,ATMEGGQETQY
TRBJ1-2,TRBV6-1,ASSKTGMRAYGYT
TRBJ1-5,TRBV7-8,ASSLLAGRNQPQH
TRBJ2-5,TRBV7-9,ANRRQGGAETQY
TRBJ1-1,TRBV20-1,SARETGLTEAF
TRBJ2-7,TRBV28,ASSFSPSYEQY
TRBJ2-4,TRBV5-6,ASSVPDRGSENIQY
TRBJ2-1,TRBV3-1,ASSQRSTVQF
TRBJ2-1,TRBV20-1,SAREILAGYNEQF
TRBJ1-1,TRBV7-9,ASSRTGEWNTEAF
TRBJ2-2,TRBV4-3,ASSQDPSSGGMAGELF
TRBJ2-5,TRBV3-1,ASSHGLAGGRETQY
TRBJ1-5,TRBV5-1,ASSLEGQGWQPQH
TRBJ2-2,TRBV7-9,ASTLGTGELF
TRBJ1-4,TRBV3-1,ASSQRGDGEKLF
TRBJ2-7,TRBV7-1,AMGSGLKCYEQY
TRBJ1-2,TRBV24-1,ATSDLHDSYGYT
TRBJ2-1,TRBV6-5,ASSYDWASGGEQF
TRBJ1-1,TRBV4-3,ASSQGVIMNTEAF
TRBJ2-1,TRBV5-1,ASSWRLAGLDEQF
TRBJ2-1,TRBV25-1,ASRGARSSYNEQF
TRBJ1-6,TRBV7-2,ASSLDGVSPLH
TRBJ2-4,TRBV11-2,ASRRTGQNIQY
TRBJ1-3,TRBV6-1,ASSDKGVLSGNTIY
TRBJ2-3,TRBV9,ASSASPRATDTQY
TRBJ1-1,TRBV7-9,ASSHQVDTEAF
TRBJ2-1,TRBV5-6,ASRVAAANYNEQF
TRBJ1-2,TRBV7-9,ASSHMDGGSNYGYT
TRBJ2-3,TRBV29-1,SVEGTPRGPSTDTQY
TRBJ1-6,TRBV5-5,ASSQMINSPLH
TRBJ2-5,TRBV27,ATLSLGETQY
TRBJ2-1,TRBV29-1,SVLLAGGRNNEQF
TRBJ1-2,TRBV12-3/TRBV12-4,ASSFIRAANYGYT
TRBJ2-4,TRBV20-1,SASSSGTGYIQY
TRBJ1-5,TRBV4-1,ASSQDRVGDQPQH
TRBJ2-7,TRBV9,ASSVGGLASYEQY
TRBJ2-1,TRBV7-2,ASSFDGGLYNEQF
TRBJ2-3,TRBV5-6,ASSLRQLRTDTQY
TRBJ1-5,TRBV18,ASSQTGGVQPQH
TRBJ2-3,TRBV6-1,ASSERPGGKDTQY
TRBJ2-1,TRBV5-1,ASRLAGDRFNEQF
TRBJ2-2,TRBV11-2,ASSPGTSGIPGELF